Below, 21 T cell receptor beta chains from the same sample are listed, as sequenced in a study of shared clonotypes between healthy human individuals. Some clones are missing from TCRdb's copy, which holds only in-frame ones; the method was immunoSEQ multiplex PCR. The sample comprises roughly 640,000 clones, about 96% of which are singletons, and about 0.06% rests with the top ten. The sample consisted of naive CD4+ T cells sorted from blood. The subset here: CD45RA+ positively selected. The receptors come from a woman in her 30s in good health.

V is TRBV18 and J is TRBJ2-2, with 12 bases that match TRBD2. From germline, CDR1 is KGHSH and CDR2 LQKENI. V lost 4 bases to trimming and J lost 7 bases; unmatched junction nucleotides: 10. The CDR3 has 17 residues. The DNA of the CDR3 is TGTGCCAGCTCACGGCGGACTAGCGGGATTACTGGCGGGGAGCTGTTTTTT. It translates to CASSRRTSGITGGELFF.

V is TRBV7-3 and J is TRBJ2-2; 10 nucleotides agree with TRBD2. The CDR3 is made up of 16 amino acids. The V gene's germline CDR1 is SGHTA and CDR2 FQGTGA. V was clipped by 4 bases and J by 7 bases; unmatched bases: 9. CDR3: CASSSNSGRAFGELFF. CDR3 nucleotide sequence: TGTGCCAGCAGCTCCAACAGCGGGAGGGCCTTCGGGGAGCTGTTTTTT. Complete variable domain (other parts from reference TRBV7-3 and TRBJ2-2): GAGVSQTPSNKVTEKGKYVELRCDPISGHTALYWYRQSLGQGPEFLIYFQGTGAADDSGLPNDRFFAVRPEGSVSTLKIQRTERGDSAVYLCASSSNSGRAFGELFFGEGSRLTVL.

As for this clone: Distinct nucleotide sequences in the sample also encode this CDR3. The V gene is TRBV7-9, the J gene TRBJ1-5; 7 bases agree with TRBD1. Looked up from germline, CDR1 is SEHNR and CDR2 is FQNEAQ (reference sequence). With 3 bases clipped from V and 5 bases from J, the junction kept 1 base outside the gene matches. The CDR3 loop spans 13 amino acids. The CDR3 is CASSLQGDQPQHF. In DNA form, the CDR3 reads TGTGCCAGCAGCTTGCAGGGGGATCAGCCCCAGCATTTT.

The V and J genes are TRBV15 and TRBJ2-5; maybe TRBD1 (6 bases). The J call is doubtful: the DNA matches TRBJ2-7 better. The CDR3 is 14 amino acids. Germline CDR1 and CDR2: LNHNV and YYDKDF (reference sequence). The CDR3 nucleotides read TGTGCCACCAGCAGAGATGGGGGCCCCTACGAGCAGTACTTC. This sequence encodes CATSRDGGPYEQYF.

The chain recombines TRBV4-1 with TRBJ2-2; the match to TRBD2 covers 10 bases. The trim removed 2 bases at V and 7 bases at J, leaving 13 bases unmatched. Germline V CDR1 and CDR2: MGHRA, YSYEKL. CDR3 length equals 18 residues. CDR3 in amino acids: CASSQIIGSGRADGELFF. The CDR3 DNA follows: TGCGCCAGCAGCCAAATCATTGGGAGCGGGAGGGCTGACGGGGAGCTGTTTTTT.

The genes are TRBV28 and TRBJ2-1; weak D call: TRBD1 (5 bases). This CDR3 has 16 amino acids. The germline CDR1 and CDR2 sequences are MDHEN and SYDVKM. The V gene lost 2 bases and the J gene lost 3 bases, with 14 bases spanning the gap. Written as DNA, the CDR3 is TGTGCCAGCAGTTTACGTCCTGGCAGGGTCTACAATGAGCAGTTCTTC. This encodes CASSLRPGRVYNEQFF.

This clone has a single count. DNA of the CDR3: TGTGCCAGCAGTTTAGTTAGGAGGTCGGGGGGGTCCGGTGAGCAGTTCTTC. Protein sequence: CASSLVRRSGGSGEQFF. The rearrangement links TRBV27 to TRBJ2-1, with TRBD2 identical over 8 bases. In germline, CDR1 is MNHEY, CDR2 SMNVEV (reference sequence). Trimming removed 2 bases from V and 9 bases from J; junction bases left unmatched: 15. CDR3 length: 17 amino acids.

The chain recombines TRBV28 with TRBJ2-7; possibly TRBD1 for D (6 bases). The V gene's germline CDR1 is MDHEN and CDR2 SYDVKM. CDR3 length: 12 residues. V was pared by 5 bases and J by 6 bases, with 11 bases between. In DNA form, the CDR3 reads TGTGCCAGCAGTCAGACAGGAAGCGAGCAGTACTTC. This sequence encodes CASSQTGSEQYF.

The V gene is TRBV30, the J gene TRBJ1-2; perhaps TRBD1 as D (5 bases). The CDR3 spans 14 residues. V was clipped by 2 bases and J by 2 bases, with 12 bases between them. Germline V lookup: CDR1 GTSNPN, CDR2 SVGIG (reference sequence). CDR3 region: CAWSSRGGNYGYTF. The CDR3 DNA follows: TGTGCCTGGAGTAGTAGGGGCGGAAACTATGGCTACACCTTC.

The chain links TRBV7-9 to TRBJ2-6, with 8 bases lining up with TRBD1. The CDR3 runs 16 residues. The germline CDR1 and CDR2 sequences are SEHNR and FQNEAQ (reference sequence). V was clipped by 5 bases and J by 2 bases; unmatched bases: 5. CDR3: CASSVGQGAGANVLTF. CDR3 nucleotide sequence: TGTGCCAGCAGCGTCGGACAGGGAGCTGGGGCCAACGTCCTGACTTTC.

This chain uses TRBV5-1 with TRBJ2-7, with 8 bases that match TRBD2. J was trimmed by 6 bases and V by 3 bases; bases with no gene match: 8. Germline loops: CDR1 SGHRS, CDR2 YFSETQ. This CDR3 comprises 14 residues. In DNA form, the CDR3 reads TGCGCCAGCAGCTCCACTAGCGGAGGGGGCGAGCAGTACTTC. This encodes CASSSTSGGGEQYF.

This rearrangement joins TRBV28 to TRBJ2-7; tentatively, D is TRBD1 (5 bases). The CDR3 runs to 12 residues. Germline lookup yields CDR1 MDHEN and CDR2 SYDVKM. Deletions cut 6 bases from V and 3 bases from J, with 9 bases between. The CDR3 coding sequence is TGTGCCAGCAGCTGGGGCCTCTACGAGCAGTACTTC. Translated, it gives CASSWGLYEQYF.

The rearrangement uses TRBV19 and TRBJ2-2; D may be TRBD2 (6 bases). CDR1 and CDR2 (germline): LNHDA, SQIVND (reference sequence). V was clipped by 3 bases and J by 1 base, with 9 bases between them. CDR3 length: 15 amino acids. The CDR3 reads CASSIASVNTGELFF. As DNA, the CDR3 is TGTGCCAGTAGTATTGCTAGCGTGAACACCGGGGAGCTGTTTTTT.

This sequence joins TRBV2 and TRBJ1-4; 9 nucleotides match TRBD1. Losses at the gene ends were 6 bases for V and 8 bases for J; bases not matched to a gene: 7. Per germline, CDR1 SNHLY and CDR2 FYNNEI. The CDR3 is 14 amino acids. CDR3 residues: CASSAGTGWEKLFF. CDR3 in DNA: TGTGCCAGCAGCGCCGGGACAGGGTGGGAAAAACTGTTTTTT.

The rearrangement links TRBV2 to TRBJ2-2, with TRBD2 matching over 13 bases. The germline V gene encodes CDR1 SNHLY and CDR2 FYNNEI. The CDR3 consists of 15 residues. Unmatched junction bases numbered 4, after V lost 4 bases and J lost 8 bases. The CDR3, as DNA: TGTGCCAGCAGTGCCAAGGGACTAGCGGGAGGGGAGCTGTTTTTT. Protein product: CASSAKGLAGGELFF.

Concerning this clone: At one end the junction does not follow the germline gene, possibly because of a read error. The chain carries TRBV19 and TRBJ1-2, with unresolved D. This CDR3 is 13 amino acids long. The V gene's germline CDR1 is LNHDA and CDR2 SQIVND (reference sequence). The chain's CDR3 is CASSPPELPGYAF. CDR3 in DNA: TGTGCCAGTAGCCCCCCCGAGTTACCAGGCTATGCCTTC.

The CDR3 DNA sequence: TGTGCCAGCAGCCCGGGGTTTTTTTCCGAAGACTATGAAAAACTGTTTTTT. It specifies CASSPGFFSEDYEKLFF. The chain recombines TRBV7-9 with TRBJ1-4; D gene ambiguous. The CDR3 loop spans 17 amino acids. Germline CDR1 SEHNR, CDR2 FQNEAQ (reference sequence). V lost 5 bases and J lost 6, with 22 bases in between. Full variable domain (outside the CDR3, taken from reference TRBV7-9 and TRBJ1-4): DTGVSQNPRHKITKRGQNVTFRCDPISEHNRLYWYRQTLGQGPEFLTYFQNEAQLEKSRLLSDRFSAERPKGSFSTLEIQRTEQGDSAMYLCASSPGFFSEDYEKLFFGSGTQLSVL.

This chain joins TRBV28 and TRBJ1-2, with TRBD1 matching 8 bases. Germline V gene lookup returns CDR1 MDHEN and CDR2 SYDVKM. The CDR3 totals 13 residues. The ends lost 5 bases at V and 6 bases at J; junction bases unmatched: 5. Here the CDR3 DNA reads TGTGCCAGCAGTCGGGACAGGACAGATGGCTACACCTTC. Its translation: CASSRDRTDGYTF.

The CDR3 spells CSVTTSMQTQYF. The CDR3 DNA follows: TGCAGCGTTACGACTAGCATGCAGACCCAGTACTTC. The rearrangement uses TRBV29-1 and TRBJ2-5; 7 nucleotides agree with TRBD2. V was clipped by 5 bases and J by 6 bases; unmatched bases: 6. CDR3 length equals 12 residues. Germline CDR1 and CDR2: SQVTM and ANQGSEA.

V is TRBV13 and J is TRBJ2-2; TRBD2 aligns across 8 bases. After removal of 4 bases from V and 1 base from J, the junction contained 8 bases not matched to a gene. CDR3 size: 17 residues. Germline CDR1 reads PRHDT; CDR2 reads FYEKMQ (reference sequence). CDR3 nucleotide sequence: TGTGCCAGCAGCTCCGGTTCTCTAGCGGGGAACACCGGGGAGCTGTTTTTT. It translates to CASSSGSLAGNTGELFF.

This chain joins TRBV9 and TRBJ2-7, with TRBD2 identical over 12 bases. The germline CDR1 and CDR2 sequences are SGDLS and YYNGEE. The V gene end was trimmed by 0 bases and the J gene end by 2 bases; junction bases not matched to a gene: 3. The CDR3 has 16 amino acids. CDR3 nucleotides: TGTGCCAGCAGCGTAGAGCCTAGCGGGAGGGCCTACGAGCAGTACTTC. This translates into CASSVEPSGRAYEQYF.